These 17 T cell receptor beta chains were all obtained from the same sample, sequenced in a study of T-cell memory formation after mild COVID-19. Each CDR3 protein gets one entry after TCRdb re-called the 5' RACE reads with MiXCR. The sample shows under 450,000 distinct CDR3 sequences, under 25% of them seen only once. Specimen: PBMCs or a T cell subset sorted from them (not recorded which). All receptors derive from a man younger than 30 who had mild COVID-19 (a few samples of this study predate the infection). Cell type and time point are not known.

The chain uses TRBV5-1 and TRBJ2-2; TRBD2 is a possible D gene (6 bases). The CDR3 covers 16 residues. Trimming shortened V by 0 bases and J by 4 bases, and 13 bases separated the two germline ends. From germline, CDR1 is SGHRS and CDR2 YFSETQ. The CDR3 loop reads CASSLGAGRGTGELFF. The CDR3 DNA is TGCGCCAGCAGCTTGGGCGCGGGAAGGGGCACCGGGGAGCTGTTTTTT.

This clonotype appeared a few times. The V and J genes are TRBV7-6 and TRBJ2-5; D is unclear. The CDR3 is 13 amino acids. Trimming cost V 5 bases and J 6 bases, with 13 bases left between them. CDR1 and CDR2 from the germline V gene are SGHVS and FNYEAQ. DNA of the CDR3: TGTGCCAGCAGCCCCCGCGTCTGGAAGACCCAGTACTTC. It specifies CASSPRVWKTQYF.

V and J are TRBV20-1 and TRBJ1-5; D unclear. The germline gives CDR1 DFQATT, CDR2 SNEGSKA (reference sequence). The CDR3 has 14 amino acids. Deletions cut 1 base from V and 6 bases from J, with 13 bases between. CDR3 nucleotides: TGCAGTGCTAGAGGAGGTGGCCTGGGTCAGCCCCAGCATTTT. Translating gives CSARGGGLGQPQHF.

This clonotype occurred a few times. The gene calls are TRBV20-1 and TRBJ2-3, with D unclear. Per germline, CDR1 DFQATT and CDR2 SNEGSKA (reference sequence). V was shortened by 1 base and J by 1 base, with 3 bases between the two germline ends. This CDR3 region has 12 residues. CDR3 in amino acids: CSARARTDTQYF. CDR3 nucleotides: TGCAGTGCTAGAGCACGCACAGATACGCAGTATTTT.

V gene TRBV4-3 combines with J gene TRBJ2-5, with TRBD1 identical over 8 bases. V gave up 3 bases and J gave up 4 bases; unmatched junction bases: 7. This CDR3 has 15 amino acids. The V gene's germline CDR1 is LGHNA and CDR2 YSLEER. CDR3 in amino acids: CASSQSTGERETQYF. CDR3 nucleotides: TGCGCCAGCAGCCAGTCGACAGGGGAGCGAGAGACCCAGTACTTC.

CDR3 DNA: TGTGCCAGCAGCTCGGACTATCAGCCCCAGCATTTT. Its protein is CASSSDYQPQHF. This chain links TRBV7-2 with TRBJ1-5; D uncertain. Per the germline V gene, CDR1 is SGHTA and CDR2 is FQGNSA. Between the trimmed V and J ends, which lost 4 bases and 5 bases, there was a span of 6 bases. The CDR3 extends over 12 amino acids.

This clonotype has only a few counts. The chain is built from TRBV7-2 and TRBJ1-5, with 7 bases matching TRBD1. Germline V gene sequence: CDR1 SGHTA, CDR2 FQGNSA. Trimming cost V 4 bases and J 3 bases; bases outside gene matches: 3. There are 14 residues in the CDR3. CDR3 nucleotide sequence: TGTGCCAGCAGCTCCGGACAGGCCAATCAGCCCCAGCATTTT. It encodes CASSSGQANQPQHF.

This clonotype was counted only a few times. V gene TRBV7-8 combines with J gene TRBJ1-2, with 7 bases fitting TRBD1. CDR3 length: 14 residues. V trimming: 4 bases; J trimming: 8 bases; junction bases outside the gene matches: 10. Per germline, CDR1 SGHVS and CDR2 FQNEAQ. The CDR3 loop is CASSYRQGTGGYTF. CDR3 bases: TGTGCCAGCAGCTACCGACAGGGAACGGGGGGCTACACCTTC.

The chain employs TRBV5-1 and TRBJ2-2; D is perhaps TRBD2 (6 bases). Germline CDR1 and CDR2: SGHRS and YFSETQ. The CDR3 is 16 residues long. V gave up 3 bases and J gave up 4 bases, with 16 bases separating them. The CDR3 region is CASSSRDSPRTGELFF. In nucleotides, the CDR3 is TGCGCCAGCAGCTCCCGGGACTCTCCCCGCACCGGGGAGCTGTTTTTT.

Only a few counts were recorded for this clonotype. The CDR3 region is CASSGSTEAKKLFF. In DNA form, the CDR3 reads TGTGCCAGCAGCGGGTCGACAGAAGCGAAAAAACTGTTTTTT. V and J are TRBV7-8 and TRBJ1-4, with D perhaps TRBD1 (5 bases). CDR3 size: 14 residues. Germline values: CDR1 SGHVS, CDR2 FQNEAQ. V was shortened by 5 bases and J by 9 bases, with 16 bases between the two germline ends.

There are a few counts of this clonotype. J is TRBJ1-2 and V is TRBV20-1; 8 bases line up with TRBD1. V lost 4 bases and J lost 4; bases outside the gene matches: 5. The CDR3 has 13 residues. Germline V gene lookup returns CDR1 DFQATT and CDR2 SNEGSKA (reference sequence). The CDR3 loop is CSANQGAFYGYTF. The DNA for the CDR3 is TGCAGTGCTAACCAGGGGGCTTTCTATGGCTACACCTTC.

The rearrangement joins TRBV20-1 to TRBJ2-5, with 10 bases aligning to TRBD2. The germline V gene has CDR1 DFQATT and CDR2 SNEGSKA (reference sequence). This CDR3 region has 15 residues. J was trimmed by 5 bases and V by 7 bases; bases with no gene match: 13. The CDR3 coding sequence is TGCAGTGAGGGGTCGGAGCGGGGGGGCAGGGAGACCCAGTACTTC. As protein: CSEGSERGGRETQYF.

This clonotype was counted between two and nine times. The V call is TRBV24-1, the J call TRBJ2-7, with D possibly called TRBD1 or TRBD2 (5 bases each). V was cut by 9 bases and J by 3 bases, with 14 bases left in between. CDR3 length: 13 amino acids. The germline CDR1 and CDR2 sequences are KGHDR and SFDVKD. CDR3: CATRDRGNYEQYV. The DNA of the CDR3 is TGTGCCACCCGGGATAGGGGAAACTACGAGCAGTACGTC.

This clonotype was observed many times. V usage is TRBV5-1 and J usage is TRBJ2-5, with D uncertain. The germline V gene encodes CDR1 SGHRS and CDR2 YFSETQ. The CDR3 is 14 residues long. V lost 0 bases and J lost 5, with 11 bases in between. The CDR3 spells CASSLGGDGETQYF. The CDR3 DNA sequence: TGCGCCAGCAGCTTGGGCGGCGACGGGGAGACCCAGTACTTC.

The V gene is TRBV29-1, the J gene TRBJ2-7, with D maybe TRBD1 (6 bases). Germline CDR1 and CDR2: SQVTM and ANQGSEA. The germline V and J ends were trimmed by 4 bases and 4 bases, with 14 bases remaining between them. This CDR3 has 13 residues. CDR3 bases: TGCAGCGTTGCACAGGGTCCGTCTTACGAGCAGTACTTC. Encoded protein: CSVAQGPSYEQYF.

This rearrangement joins TRBV19 to TRBJ2-7; D uncertain. V lost 8 bases, J lost 3 bases, and 14 bases lay in between. Germline loops: CDR1 LNHDA, CDR2 SQIVND (reference sequence). The length of the CDR3 is 13 residues. CDR3 region: CASSVDRVYEQYF. CDR3 coding DNA: TGTGCCAGTTCCGTAGACCGGGTCTACGAGCAGTACTTC.

The chain is built from TRBV7-9 and TRBJ1-2; D is undetermined. CDR1 is SEHNR and CDR2 is FQNEAQ in the germline V gene (reference sequence). The CDR3 loop spans 15 amino acids. Trimming cost V 1 base and J 0 bases, with 9 bases left between them. As DNA, the CDR3 is TGTGCCAGCAGCTTAGGATCAGCGACTAACTATGGCTACACCTTC. As protein: CASSLGSATNYGYTF.